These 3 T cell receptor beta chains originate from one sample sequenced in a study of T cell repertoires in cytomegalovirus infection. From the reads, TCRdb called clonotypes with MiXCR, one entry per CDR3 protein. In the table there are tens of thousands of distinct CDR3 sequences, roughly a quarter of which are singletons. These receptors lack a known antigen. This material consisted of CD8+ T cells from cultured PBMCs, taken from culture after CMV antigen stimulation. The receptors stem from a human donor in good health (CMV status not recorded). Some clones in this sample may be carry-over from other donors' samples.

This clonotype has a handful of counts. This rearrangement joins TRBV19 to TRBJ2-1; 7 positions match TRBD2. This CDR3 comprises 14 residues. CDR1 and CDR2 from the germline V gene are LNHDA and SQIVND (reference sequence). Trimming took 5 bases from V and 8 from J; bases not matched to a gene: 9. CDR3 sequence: CASSPSWTRDEQFF. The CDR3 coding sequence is TGTGCCAGTAGTCCCTCCTGGACTAGGGATGAGCAGTTCTTC.

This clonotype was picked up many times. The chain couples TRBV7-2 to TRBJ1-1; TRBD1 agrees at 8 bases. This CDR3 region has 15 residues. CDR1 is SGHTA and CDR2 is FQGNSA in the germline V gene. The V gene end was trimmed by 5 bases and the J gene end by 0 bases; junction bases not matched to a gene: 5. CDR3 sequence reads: CASSPPTGVNTEAFF. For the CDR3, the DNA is TGTGCCAGCAGCCCCCCGACAGGGGTGAACACTGAAGCTTTCTTT.

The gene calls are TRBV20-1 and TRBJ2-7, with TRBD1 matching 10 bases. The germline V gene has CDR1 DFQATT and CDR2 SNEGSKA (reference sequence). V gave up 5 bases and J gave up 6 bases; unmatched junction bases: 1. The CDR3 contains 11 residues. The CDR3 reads CSAWDRGEQYF. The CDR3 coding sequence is TGCAGTGCTTGGGACAGGGGCGAGCAGTACTTC.